This record covers a single T cell receptor (beta chain). Profiled with immunoSEQ multiplex PCR; TCRdb holds only in-frame clones, not every one. This table has 500,000 to 850,000 clones, more than 75% appearing once. V was cut by 4 bases and J by 0 bases, with 19 bases left in between. Germline V CDR1 and CDR2: MNHEY, SMNVEV (reference sequence). The CDR3 consists of 17 residues. This record comes from a study of shared T cell receptors in the human thymus. The sample was also reused in another study, on human thymus T cells.

The sample comprised thymocytes. The chain carries TRBV27 and TRBJ2-7, with TRBD1 as a possible D gene (7 bases). The clonotype comes from a boy in the first two years of life with a congenital heart defect. The CDR3 protein is CASSSNRKQGGSYEQYF. CDR3 nucleotide sequence: TGTGCCAGCAGTTCCAACCGTAAGCAGGGGGGCTCCTACGAGCAGTACTTC.